The next 22 T cell receptor beta chains were all read from a single sample in a study of T cell repertoires in cytomegalovirus infection. The antigens these receptors bind are not known. Via MiXCR, TCRdb re-called the reads, giving one row per CDR3 protein. The sample lists some 590,000 distinct CDR3 sequences; 40% were seen once. The sequencing here drew on cultured PBMCs, taken from culture after CMV antigen stimulation. The receptor source for this set is a human donor in good health (CMV status not recorded). Some clones in this sample may be carry-over from other donors' samples.

Here the CDR3 reads CASSIAADLATSTDTQYF. CDR3 coding DNA: TGTGCCAGTAGTATAGCCGCCGACTTAGCGACTAGCACAGATACGCAGTATTTT. The chain joins TRBV19 to TRBJ2-3; D perhaps matches TRBD2 (5 bases). The length of the CDR3 is 18 residues. V was clipped by 1 base and J by 0 bases, with 17 bases between them. The germline gives CDR1 LNHDA, CDR2 SQIVND (reference sequence).

A few counts support this clonotype. Its ends do not fully match the called genes, so a read error is possible. The chain combines TRBV6-5 with TRBJ2-1; 14 bases agree with TRBD2. This CDR3 spans 14 amino acids. Germline lookup yields CDR1 MNHEY and CDR2 SVGAGI. The CDR3, as DNA: TGTGCCAGCAGGCCCATAGAGACTAGCGGGAGGGCCCTCTTC. Its translation: CASRPIETSGRALF.

The rearrangement links TRBV2 to TRBJ2-1, with 9 nucleotides matching TRBD2. Germline CDR1 and CDR2: SNHLY and FYNNEI. The CDR3 sequence is 14 residues long. Losses at the gene ends were 7 bases for V and 6 bases for J; bases not matched to a gene: 7. CDR3 protein: CASTGGRAPNEQFF. CDR3 in DNA: TGTGCCAGCACAGGCGGGAGGGCCCCCAATGAGCAGTTCTTC.

The chain carries TRBV7-9 and TRBJ2-3; 9 nucleotides agree with TRBD1. Germline CDR1 SEHNR, CDR2 FQNEAQ (reference sequence). This CDR3 has 16 residues. V lost 5 bases, J lost 6 bases, and 12 bases stayed unmatched. The DNA for the CDR3 is TGTGCCAGCAGCAAGGGACAGGGACTGGGTTTGGATACGCAGTATTTT. It codes for CASSKGQGLGLDTQYF.

The sample holds a few counts of this clonotype. The J gene is TRBJ1-1, the V gene TRBV12-3 or TRBV12-4; D uncertain. The CDR3 extends over 14 amino acids. V was trimmed by 7 bases and J by 4 bases, leaving 16 bases between them. The CDR3 DNA sequence: TGTGCCAGCACCGACGCGGGGATGGGCACTGAAGCTTTCTTT. Its translation: CASTDAGMGTEAFF.

This clonotype was counted only a few times. The J gene is TRBJ1-1, the V gene TRBV6-5; D is unclear. Trimming removed 8 bases at V and 5 bases at J, with 15 bases between. The CDR3 loop spans 13 amino acids. Germline CDR1 and CDR2: MNHEY and SVGAGI. CDR3 DNA: TGTGCCAGCTGGCGTTCGATGTGGACTGAAGCTTTCTTT. Its translation is CASWRSMWTEAFF.

The rearrangement links TRBV2 to TRBJ2-1, with D maybe TRBD2 (7 bases). Germline V CDR1 and CDR2: SNHLY, FYNNEI. Trimming left V 7 bases short and J 8 bases short, with 27 bases between. This CDR3 comprises 17 residues. The CDR3 is CASTGAKGLVGFHEQFF. CDR3 in DNA: TGTGCCAGCACGGGGGCCAAAGGACTAGTTGGTTTCCATGAGCAGTTCTTC.

The sample holds a few counts of this clonotype. The chain employs TRBV19 and TRBJ1-6, with D perhaps matching TRBD1 (6 bases). Germline V gives CDR1 LNHDA, CDR2 SQIVND (reference sequence). This CDR3 region has 15 residues. V dropped 7 bases and J dropped 9 bases, with 19 bases sitting between them. The CDR3 DNA reads TGTGCCAGTACCGTGACGGGGGACACTTCTTCACCCCTCCACTTT. It codes for CASTVTGDTSSPLHF.

J is TRBJ2-3 and V is TRBV2, with D perhaps TRBD2 (5 bases). CDR1 and CDR2 from the germline V gene are SNHLY and FYNNEI. The CDR3 has 12 amino acids. The ends were cut back, 6 bases at V and 6 bases at J, with 10 bases in the middle. Written as DNA, the CDR3 is TGTGCCAGCAGGGGAGATCCCGATACGCAGTATTTT. Protein product: CASRGDPDTQYF.

The chain combines TRBV19 with TRBJ1-1; D may be TRBD1 (6 bases). The CDR3 length is 13 residues. Trimming shortened V by 7 bases and J by 0 bases, and 9 bases separated the two germline ends. Germline V gene lookup returns CDR1 LNHDA and CDR2 SQIVND (reference sequence). The chain's CDR3 is CASTHRVNTEAFF. Here the CDR3 DNA reads TGTGCCAGTACCCACAGGGTGAACACTGAAGCTTTCTTT.

This clonotype was counted a few times. The chain has TRBV7-2 and TRBJ2-3; the match to TRBD1 covers 11 bases. Trimming removed 5 bases from V and 6 bases from J; junction bases left unmatched: 4. CDR1 is SGHTA and CDR2 is FQGNSA in the germline V gene. The CDR3 covers 14 residues. CDR3 amino acids: CASSPDRGRDTQYF. DNA of the CDR3: TGTGCCAGCAGCCCGGACAGGGGGCGGGATACGCAGTATTTT.

CDR3 region: CSAQGGYGPRIGSEQFF. For the CDR3, the DNA is TGCAGTGCCCAGGGGGGGTATGGCCCCAGGATAGGGAGTGAGCAGTTCTTC. This chain joins TRBV20-1 and TRBJ2-1, with D perhaps given as TRBD1 or TRBD2 (7 bases each). The germline V and J ends were trimmed by 6 bases and 9 bases, with 30 bases remaining between them. There are 17 residues in the CDR3. The germline gives CDR1 DFQATT, CDR2 SNEGSKA (reference sequence).

This clonotype was seen more than once but under ten times. The chain is built from TRBV4-3 and TRBJ2-7; TRBD1 agrees at 9 bases. The CDR3 is 20 residues long. V trimming: 1 base; J trimming: 1 base; junction bases outside the gene matches: 17. Germline V gene sequence: CDR1 LGHNA, CDR2 YSLEER. CDR3 nucleotide sequence: TGCGCCAGCAGCCAAGGGATCACGGGTAAAGGGACAGGGAGATCCTACGAGCAGTACTTC. It is translated as CASSQGITGKGTGRSYEQYF.

V gene TRBV7-3 combines with J gene TRBJ1-1, with 8 bases identical to TRBD1. The germline V gene has CDR1 SGHTA and CDR2 FQGTGA. This CDR3 is 14 amino acids long. Trimming cost V 6 bases and J 4 bases; bases outside gene matches: 7. The CDR3 sequence is CASRGTGGGTEAFF. The CDR3 DNA is TGTGCCAGCAGGGGAACAGGGGGGGGCACTGAAGCTTTCTTT.

Ten or more counts support this clonotype. The chain recombines TRBV7-8 with TRBJ1-3; D call uncertain. CDR1 and CDR2 (germline): SGHVS, FQNEAQ. CDR3 size: 15 residues. V lost 5 bases and J lost 0, with 11 bases in between. CDR3 DNA sequence: TGTGCCAGCAGCCCCACGAGGATCTCTGGAAACACCATATATTTT. It translates to CASSPTRISGNTIYF.

V and J are TRBV7-2 and TRBJ2-7; D not resolved. The V and J ends lost 4 bases and 2 bases respectively, with 9 bases between them. The CDR3 has 13 amino acids. Germline values: CDR1 SGHTA, CDR2 FQGNSA. CDR3 residues: CASSYRSTYEQYF. CDR3 nucleotide sequence: TGTGCCAGCAGCTATCGCTCCACCTACGAGCAGTACTTC.

This clonotype was picked up a small number of times. V is TRBV11-2 and J is TRBJ1-1; 7 nucleotides match TRBD1. Germline-derived CDR1 and CDR2 are SGHAT and FQNNGV. The V segment lost 8 bases and the J segment 2 bases; nucleotides outside the gene matches: 5. This CDR3 contains 13 residues. CDR3 residues: CASGGQTNTEAFF. The CDR3 nucleotides read TGTGCCAGCGGGGGACAGACAAACACTGAAGCTTTCTTT.

The chain links TRBV28 to TRBJ1-1, with D tentatively TRBD1 (5 bases). Deletions cut 6 bases from V and 6 bases from J, with 14 bases between. This CDR3 spans 13 amino acids. Germline CDR1 is MDHEN and CDR2 is SYDVKM. DNA of the CDR3: TGTGCCAGCAGAACGCGCTGGGGCGCTGAAGCTTTCTTT. This sequence encodes CASRTRWGAEAFF. The whole variable domain, remainder taken from reference TRBV28 and TRBJ1-1, is DVKVTQSSRYLVKRTGEKVFLECVQDMDHENMFWYRQDPGLGLRLIYFSYDVKMKEKGDIPEGYSVSREKKERFSLILESASTNQTSMYLCASRTRWGAEAFFGQGTRLTVV.

This clonotype turned up a few times. The V call is TRBV7-8, the J call TRBJ2-7, with TRBD2 as a possible D gene (6 bases). The CDR3 has 18 residues. The V end was cut by 5 bases, the J end by 5 bases, with 28 bases between. Germline V gives CDR1 SGHVS, CDR2 FQNEAQ. Here the CDR3 reads CASSAIPFGSDAFHEQYF. The CDR3, as DNA: TGTGCCAGCAGCGCGATTCCGTTCGGGAGCGATGCCTTCCACGAGCAGTACTTC.

The sample holds many counts of this clonotype. The chain uses TRBV7-2 and TRBJ1-2; 9 bases agree with TRBD1. The CDR3 runs to 15 residues. Germline CDR1 and CDR2: SGHTA and FQGNSA. V trimming: 4 bases; J trimming: 5 bases; junction bases outside the gene matches: 8. CDR3 region: CASSSRPGQGYGYTF. In DNA, the CDR3 is TGTGCCAGCAGCTCTCGACCGGGACAGGGTTATGGCTACACCTTC.

The rearrangement joins TRBV5-1 to TRBJ2-5; 7 nucleotides line up with TRBD2. The CDR3 contains 15 residues. With V trimmed by 9 bases and J by 5 bases, 16 bases remained unmatched. The germline V gene encodes CDR1 SGHRS and CDR2 YFSETQ. The CDR3 nucleotides read TGCGCCACCACCCCGGGCAGCACCGGGGGGGAGACCCAGTACTTC. Its translation is CATTPGSTGGETQYF.

The chain recombines TRBV6-5 with TRBJ1-4; the D gene is possibly TRBD1 (6 bases). In germline, CDR1 is MNHEY, CDR2 SVGAGI. V lost 5 bases and J 8 bases, leaving 12 bases between the germline ends. This CDR3 has 13 residues. The CDR3 bases are TGTGCCAGCAGTCGGCAGGGGACGGAAAAACTGTTTTTT. Its protein product is CASSRQGTEKLFF.